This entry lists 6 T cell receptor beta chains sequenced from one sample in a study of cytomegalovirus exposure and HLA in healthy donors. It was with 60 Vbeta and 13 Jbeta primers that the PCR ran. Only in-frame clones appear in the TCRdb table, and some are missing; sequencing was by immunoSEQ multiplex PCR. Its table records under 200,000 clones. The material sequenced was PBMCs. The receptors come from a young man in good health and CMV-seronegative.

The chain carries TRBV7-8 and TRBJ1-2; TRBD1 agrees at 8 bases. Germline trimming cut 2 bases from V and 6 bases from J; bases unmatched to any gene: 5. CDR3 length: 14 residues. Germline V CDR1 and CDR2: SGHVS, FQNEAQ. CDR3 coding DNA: TGTGCCAGCAGCTTAAACAGGGGGAGGGATGGCTACACCTTC. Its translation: CASSLNRGRDGYTF. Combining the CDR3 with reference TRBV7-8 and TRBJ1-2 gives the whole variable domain GAGVSQSPRYKVAKRGQDVALRCDPISGHVSLFWYQQALGQGPEFLTYFQNEAQLDKSGLPSDRFFAERPEGSVSTLKIQRTQQEDSAVYLCASSLNRGRDGYTFGSGTRLTVV.

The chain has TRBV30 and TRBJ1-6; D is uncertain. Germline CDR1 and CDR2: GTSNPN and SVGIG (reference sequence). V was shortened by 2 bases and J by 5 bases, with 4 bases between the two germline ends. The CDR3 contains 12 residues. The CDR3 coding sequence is TGTGCCTGGAGTCTTAATAATTCACCCCTCCACTTT. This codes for CAWSLNNSPLHF.

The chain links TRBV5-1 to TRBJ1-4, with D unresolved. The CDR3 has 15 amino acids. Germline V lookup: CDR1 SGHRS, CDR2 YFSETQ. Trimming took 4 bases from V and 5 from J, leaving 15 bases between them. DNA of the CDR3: TGCGCCAGCAGCCCGGAGGCACAGACAAATGAAAAACTGTTTTTT. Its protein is CASSPEAQTNEKLFF.

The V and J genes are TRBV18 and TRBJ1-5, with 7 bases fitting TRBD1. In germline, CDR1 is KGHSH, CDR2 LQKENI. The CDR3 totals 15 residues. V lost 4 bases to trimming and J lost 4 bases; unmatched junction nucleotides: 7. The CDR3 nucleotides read TGTGCCAGCTCACGCGTTGACAGGGCGAATCAGCCCCAGCATTTT. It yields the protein CASSRVDRANQPQHF.

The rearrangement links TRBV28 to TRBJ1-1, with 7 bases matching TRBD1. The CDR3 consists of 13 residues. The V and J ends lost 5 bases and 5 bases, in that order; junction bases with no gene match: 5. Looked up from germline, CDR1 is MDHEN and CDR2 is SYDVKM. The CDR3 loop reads CASSPTGETEAFF. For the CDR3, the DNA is TGTGCCAGCAGTCCAACAGGGGAAACTGAAGCTTTCTTT.

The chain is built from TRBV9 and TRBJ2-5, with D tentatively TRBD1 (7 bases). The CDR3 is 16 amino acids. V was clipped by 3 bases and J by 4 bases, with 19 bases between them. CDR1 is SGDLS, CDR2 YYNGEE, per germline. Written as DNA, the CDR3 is TGTGCCAGCAGCGCCTCCGGAGGGGGCAGTATAGAGACCCAGTACTTC. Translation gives CASSASGGGSIETQYF.